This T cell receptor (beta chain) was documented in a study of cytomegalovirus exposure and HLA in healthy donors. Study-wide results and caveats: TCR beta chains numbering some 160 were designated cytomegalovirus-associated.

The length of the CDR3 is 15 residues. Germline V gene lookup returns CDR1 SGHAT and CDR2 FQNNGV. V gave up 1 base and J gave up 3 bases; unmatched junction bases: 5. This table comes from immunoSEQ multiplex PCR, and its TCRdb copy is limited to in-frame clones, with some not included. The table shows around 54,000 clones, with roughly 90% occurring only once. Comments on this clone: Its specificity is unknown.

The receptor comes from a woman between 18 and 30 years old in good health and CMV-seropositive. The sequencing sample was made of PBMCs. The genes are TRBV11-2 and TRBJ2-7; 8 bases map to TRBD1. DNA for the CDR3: TGTGCCAGCAGCTTAGGTCAGGGGGCGAACTACGAGCAGTACTTC. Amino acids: CASSLGQGANYEQYF.